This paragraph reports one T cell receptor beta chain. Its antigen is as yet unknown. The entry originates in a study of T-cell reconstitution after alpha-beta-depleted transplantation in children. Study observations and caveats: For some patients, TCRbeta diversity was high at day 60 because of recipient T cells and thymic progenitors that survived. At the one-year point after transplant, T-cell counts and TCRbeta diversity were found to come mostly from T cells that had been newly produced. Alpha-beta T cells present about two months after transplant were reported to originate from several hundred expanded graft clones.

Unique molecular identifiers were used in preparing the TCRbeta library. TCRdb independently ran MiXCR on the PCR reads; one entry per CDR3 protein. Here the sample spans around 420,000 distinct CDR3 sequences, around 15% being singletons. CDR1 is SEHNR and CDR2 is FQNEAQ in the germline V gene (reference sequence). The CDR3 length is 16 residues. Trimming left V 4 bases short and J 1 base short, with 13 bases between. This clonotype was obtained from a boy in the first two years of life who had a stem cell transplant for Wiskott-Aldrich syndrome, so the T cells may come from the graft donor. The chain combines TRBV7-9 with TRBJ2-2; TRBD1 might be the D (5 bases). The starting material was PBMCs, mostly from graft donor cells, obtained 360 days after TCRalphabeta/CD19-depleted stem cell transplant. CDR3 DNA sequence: TGTGCCAGCAGCTCCTGGGGCGAGCGGAACACCGGGGAGCTGTTTTTT. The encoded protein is CASSSWGERNTGELFF.